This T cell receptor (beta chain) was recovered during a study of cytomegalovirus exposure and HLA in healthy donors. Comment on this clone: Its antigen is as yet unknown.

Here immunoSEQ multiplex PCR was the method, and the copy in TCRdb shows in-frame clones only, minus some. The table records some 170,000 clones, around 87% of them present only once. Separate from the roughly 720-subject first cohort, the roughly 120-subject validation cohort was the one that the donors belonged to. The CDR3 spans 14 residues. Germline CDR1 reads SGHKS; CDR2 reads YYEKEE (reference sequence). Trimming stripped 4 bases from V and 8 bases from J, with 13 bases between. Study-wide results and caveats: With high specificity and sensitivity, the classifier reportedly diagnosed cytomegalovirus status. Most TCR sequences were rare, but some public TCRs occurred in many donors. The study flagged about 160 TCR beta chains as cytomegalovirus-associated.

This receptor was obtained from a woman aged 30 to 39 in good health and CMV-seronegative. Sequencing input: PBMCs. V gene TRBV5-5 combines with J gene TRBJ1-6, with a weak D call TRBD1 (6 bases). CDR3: CASSTKGVYSPLHF. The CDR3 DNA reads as TGTGCCAGCAGCACCAAGGGGGTATATTCACCCCTCCACTTT. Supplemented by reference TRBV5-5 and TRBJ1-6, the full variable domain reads DAGVTQSPTHLIKTRGQQVTLRCSPISGHKSVSWYQQVLGQGPQFIFQYYEKEERGRGNFPDRFSARQFPNYSSELNVNALLLGDSALYLCASSTKGVYSPLHFGNGTRLTVT.